This TCR beta chain was recovered during a study of T cells in Graves' hyperthyroidism and ophthalmopathy. Overall study results and limits: Most expanded thyroid clonotypes above 0.001 recurred in blood.

The study enrolled patients aged 18 to 65 with newly diagnosed hyperthyroidism of under 2 months' duration. Uncontrolled infection, other autoimmune disease, pregnancy or lactation barred patients from enrollment. The CDR3 loop spans 17 amino acids. The germline V gene encodes CDR1 SEHNR and CDR2 FQNEAQ (reference sequence). Trimming cost V 5 bases and J 0 bases, with 16 bases left between them. Note on this clonotype: Its antigen is unknown.

RNA transcripts yielded amplified TCR beta CDR3 regions. HTBI primers were used for first-round RT-PCR of the TCR CDR3. Using its own MiXCR run on the multiplex PCR reads, TCRdb lists one record per CDR3 protein. The sample includes about 420,000 distinct CDR3 sequences, approximately 14% of them seen just once. The J gene is TRBJ2-2, the V gene TRBV7-9; D is unresolved. The TCR sequence derives from a young woman with Graves' hyperthyroidism. Source material: blood. CDR3 region: CASSPFRSWANTGELFF. The CDR3 coding sequence is TGTGCCAGCAGCCCCTTCCGTTCTTGGGCGAACACCGGGGAGCTGTTTTTT.